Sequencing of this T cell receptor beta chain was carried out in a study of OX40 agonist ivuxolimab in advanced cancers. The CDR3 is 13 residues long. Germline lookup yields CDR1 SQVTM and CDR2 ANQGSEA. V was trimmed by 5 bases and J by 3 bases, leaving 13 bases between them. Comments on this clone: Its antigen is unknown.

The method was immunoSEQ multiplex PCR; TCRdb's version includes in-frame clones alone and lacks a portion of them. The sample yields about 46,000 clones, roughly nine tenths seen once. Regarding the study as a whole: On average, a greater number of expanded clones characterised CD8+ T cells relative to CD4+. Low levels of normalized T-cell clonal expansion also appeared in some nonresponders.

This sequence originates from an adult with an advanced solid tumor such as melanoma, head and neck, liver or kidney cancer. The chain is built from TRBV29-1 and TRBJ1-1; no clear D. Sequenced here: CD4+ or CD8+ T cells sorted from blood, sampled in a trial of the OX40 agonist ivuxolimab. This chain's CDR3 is CSVSWRRDTEAFF. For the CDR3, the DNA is TGCAGCGTTAGCTGGCGCCGGGACACTGAAGCTTTCTTT.